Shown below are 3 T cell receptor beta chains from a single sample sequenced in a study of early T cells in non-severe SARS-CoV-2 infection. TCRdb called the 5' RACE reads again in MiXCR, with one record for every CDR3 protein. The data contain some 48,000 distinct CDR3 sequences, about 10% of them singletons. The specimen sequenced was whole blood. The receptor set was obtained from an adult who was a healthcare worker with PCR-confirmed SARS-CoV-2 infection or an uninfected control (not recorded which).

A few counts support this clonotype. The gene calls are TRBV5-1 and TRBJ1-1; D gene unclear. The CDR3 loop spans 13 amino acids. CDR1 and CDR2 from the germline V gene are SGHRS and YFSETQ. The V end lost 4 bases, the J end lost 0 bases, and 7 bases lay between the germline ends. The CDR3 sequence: CASSITVNTEAFF. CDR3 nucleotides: TGCGCCAGCAGCATAACAGTGAACACTGAAGCTTTCTTT.

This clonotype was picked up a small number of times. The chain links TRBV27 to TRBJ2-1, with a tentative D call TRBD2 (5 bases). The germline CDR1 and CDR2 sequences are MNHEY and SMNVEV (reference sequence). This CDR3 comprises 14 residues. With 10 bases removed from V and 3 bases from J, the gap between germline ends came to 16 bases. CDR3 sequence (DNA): TGTGCCACCACAGTCGCCGGGGTCTACAATGAGCAGTTCTTC. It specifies CATTVAGVYNEQFF.

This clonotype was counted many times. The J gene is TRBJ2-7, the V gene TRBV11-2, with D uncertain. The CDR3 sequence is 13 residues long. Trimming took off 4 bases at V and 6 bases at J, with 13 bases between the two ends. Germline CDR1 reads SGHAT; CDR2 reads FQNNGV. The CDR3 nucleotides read TGTGCCAGCAGCTCCCAAGGTCCAGGCGAGCAGTACTTC. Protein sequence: CASSSQGPGEQYF.